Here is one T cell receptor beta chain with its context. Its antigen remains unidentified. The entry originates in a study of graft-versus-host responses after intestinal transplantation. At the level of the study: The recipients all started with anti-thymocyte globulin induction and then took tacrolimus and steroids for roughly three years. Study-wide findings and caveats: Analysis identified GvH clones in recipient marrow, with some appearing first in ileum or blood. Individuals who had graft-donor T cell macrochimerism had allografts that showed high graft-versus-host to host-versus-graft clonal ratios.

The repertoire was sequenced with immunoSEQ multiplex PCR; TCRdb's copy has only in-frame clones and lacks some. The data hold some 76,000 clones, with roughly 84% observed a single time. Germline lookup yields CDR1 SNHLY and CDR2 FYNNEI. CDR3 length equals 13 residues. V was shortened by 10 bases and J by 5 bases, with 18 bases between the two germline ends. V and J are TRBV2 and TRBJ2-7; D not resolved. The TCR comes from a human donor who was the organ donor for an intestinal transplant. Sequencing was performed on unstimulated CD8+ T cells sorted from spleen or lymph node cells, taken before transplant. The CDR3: CATILLDSHEQYF. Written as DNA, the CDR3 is TGTGCCACCATACTTCTAGATTCTCACGAGCAGTACTTC.